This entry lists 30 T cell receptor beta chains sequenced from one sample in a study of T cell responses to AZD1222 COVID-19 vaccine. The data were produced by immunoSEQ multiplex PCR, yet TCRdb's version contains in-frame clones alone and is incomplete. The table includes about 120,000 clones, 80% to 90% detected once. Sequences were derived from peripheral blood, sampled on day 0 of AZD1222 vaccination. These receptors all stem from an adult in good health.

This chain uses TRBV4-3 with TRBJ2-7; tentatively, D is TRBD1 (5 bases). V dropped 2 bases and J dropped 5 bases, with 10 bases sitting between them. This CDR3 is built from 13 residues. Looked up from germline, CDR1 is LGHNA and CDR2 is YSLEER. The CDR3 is CASSQLWGDEQYF. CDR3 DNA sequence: TGCGCCAGCAGCCAACTTTGGGGCGACGAGCAGTACTTC.

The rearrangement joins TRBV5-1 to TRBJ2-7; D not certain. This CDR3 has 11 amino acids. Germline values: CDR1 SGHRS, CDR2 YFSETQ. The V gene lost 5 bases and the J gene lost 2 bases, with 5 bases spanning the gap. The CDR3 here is CASRGPYEQYF. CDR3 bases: TGCGCCAGCAGAGGCCCCTACGAGCAGTACTTC.

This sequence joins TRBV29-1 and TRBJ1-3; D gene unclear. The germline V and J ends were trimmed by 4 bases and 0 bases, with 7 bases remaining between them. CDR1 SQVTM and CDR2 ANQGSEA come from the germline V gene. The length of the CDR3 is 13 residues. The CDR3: CSVAGSSGNTIYF. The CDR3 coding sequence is TGCAGCGTTGCTGGTAGCTCTGGAAACACCATATATTTT.

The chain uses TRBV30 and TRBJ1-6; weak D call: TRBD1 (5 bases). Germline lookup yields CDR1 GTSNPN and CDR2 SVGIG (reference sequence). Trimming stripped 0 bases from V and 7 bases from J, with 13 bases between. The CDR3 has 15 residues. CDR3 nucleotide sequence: TGTGCCTGGAGTGTACGCCCAGGGTCCAATTCACCCCTCCACTTT. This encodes CAWSVRPGSNSPLHF.

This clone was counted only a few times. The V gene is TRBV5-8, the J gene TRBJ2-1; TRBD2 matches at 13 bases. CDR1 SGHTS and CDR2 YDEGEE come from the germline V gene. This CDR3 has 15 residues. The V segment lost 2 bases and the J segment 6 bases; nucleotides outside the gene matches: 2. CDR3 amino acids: CASSFRLAGGNEQFF. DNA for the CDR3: TGTGCCAGCAGCTTTAGACTAGCGGGGGGCAATGAGCAGTTCTTC. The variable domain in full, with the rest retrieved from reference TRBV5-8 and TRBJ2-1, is EAGVTQSPTHLIKTRGQQATLRCSPISGHTSVYWYQQALGLGLQFLLWYDEGEERNRGNFPPRFSGRQFPNYSSELNVNALELEDSALYLCASSFRLAGGNEQFFGPGTRLTVL.

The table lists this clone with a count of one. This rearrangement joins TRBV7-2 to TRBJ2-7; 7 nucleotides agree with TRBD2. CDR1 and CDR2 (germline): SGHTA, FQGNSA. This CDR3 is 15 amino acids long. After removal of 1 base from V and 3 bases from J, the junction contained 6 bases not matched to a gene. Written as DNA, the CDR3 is TGTGCCAGCAGCTTAGTACCCGCGGGGGTCTACGAGCAGTACTTC. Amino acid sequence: CASSLVPAGVYEQYF.

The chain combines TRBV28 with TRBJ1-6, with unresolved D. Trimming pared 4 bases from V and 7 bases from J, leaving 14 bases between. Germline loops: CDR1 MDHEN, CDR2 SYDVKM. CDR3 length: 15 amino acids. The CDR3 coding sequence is TGTGCCAGCAGTTACAGCCGAGAACGAAATTCACCCCTCCACTTT. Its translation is CASSYSRERNSPLHF.

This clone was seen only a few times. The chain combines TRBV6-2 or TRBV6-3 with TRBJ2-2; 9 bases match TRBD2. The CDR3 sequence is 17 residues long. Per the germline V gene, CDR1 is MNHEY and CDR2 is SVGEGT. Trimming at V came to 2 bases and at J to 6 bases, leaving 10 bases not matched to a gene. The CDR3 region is CASSYHVSSGASGELFF. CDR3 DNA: TGTGCCAGCAGTTACCACGTGTCTAGCGGGGCTTCCGGGGAGCTGTTTTTT.

CDR3 in amino acids: CASSPRSGQGSTDTQYF. As DNA, the CDR3 is TGTGCCAGCAGTCCGAGGTCGGGACAGGGGAGCACAGATACGCAGTATTTT. The chain links TRBV27 to TRBJ2-3, with 10 bases matching TRBD1. The CDR3 consists of 17 residues. CDR1 is MNHEY, CDR2 SMNVEV, per germline (reference sequence). With V trimmed by 5 bases and J by 0 bases, 8 bases remained unmatched.

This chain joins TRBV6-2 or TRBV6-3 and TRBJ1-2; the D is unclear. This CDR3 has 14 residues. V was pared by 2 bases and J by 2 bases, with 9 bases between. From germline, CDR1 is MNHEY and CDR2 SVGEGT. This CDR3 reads CASSYGGRNYGYTF. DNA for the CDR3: TGTGCCAGCAGTTACGGTGGCAGGAACTATGGCTACACCTTC.

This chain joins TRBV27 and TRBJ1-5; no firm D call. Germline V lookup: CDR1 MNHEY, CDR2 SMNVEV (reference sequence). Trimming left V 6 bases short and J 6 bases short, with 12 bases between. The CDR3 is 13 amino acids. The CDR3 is CASSPQWGQPQHF. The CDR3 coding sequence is TGTGCCAGCAGCCCCCAATGGGGTCAGCCCCAGCATTTT.

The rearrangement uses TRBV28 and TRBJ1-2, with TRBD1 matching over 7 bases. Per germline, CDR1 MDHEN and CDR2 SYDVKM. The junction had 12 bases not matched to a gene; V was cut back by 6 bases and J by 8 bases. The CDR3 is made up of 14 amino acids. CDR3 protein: CASRPGQMLFGYTF. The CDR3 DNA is TGTGCCAGCAGGCCGGGACAGATGTTATTCGGCTACACCTTC.

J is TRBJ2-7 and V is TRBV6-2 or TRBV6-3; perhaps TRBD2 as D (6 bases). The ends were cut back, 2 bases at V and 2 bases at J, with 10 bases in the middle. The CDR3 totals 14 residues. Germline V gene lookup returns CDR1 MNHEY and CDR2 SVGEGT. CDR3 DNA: TGTGCCAGCAGTTACACGGGAGCGGCCTACGAGCAGTACTTC. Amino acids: CASSYTGAAYEQYF.

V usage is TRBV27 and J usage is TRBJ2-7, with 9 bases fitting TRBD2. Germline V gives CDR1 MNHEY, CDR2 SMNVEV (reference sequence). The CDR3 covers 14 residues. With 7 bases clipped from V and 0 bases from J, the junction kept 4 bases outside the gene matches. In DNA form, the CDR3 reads TGTGCCAGCAAGCTAGCGGGACCCTCCTACGAGCAGTACTTC. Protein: CASKLAGPSYEQYF.

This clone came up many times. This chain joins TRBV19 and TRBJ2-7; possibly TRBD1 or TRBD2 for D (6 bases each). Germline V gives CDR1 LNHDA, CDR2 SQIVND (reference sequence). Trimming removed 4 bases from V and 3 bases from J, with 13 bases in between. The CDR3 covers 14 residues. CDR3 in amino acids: CASSKKGGRYEQYF. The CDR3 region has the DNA TGTGCCAGTAGTAAAAAGGGGGGACGCTACGAGCAGTACTTC.

As DNA, the CDR3 is TGTGCCATCAGCCCGGGGACAGGGACCAATCAGCCCCAGCATTTT. Translating gives CAISPGTGTNQPQHF. This chain connects TRBV10-3 to TRBJ1-5; 9 bases match TRBD1. In germline, CDR1 is ENHRY, CDR2 SYGVKD. V was pared by 6 bases and J by 3 bases, with 6 bases of the junction left unmatched. The CDR3 has 15 amino acids.

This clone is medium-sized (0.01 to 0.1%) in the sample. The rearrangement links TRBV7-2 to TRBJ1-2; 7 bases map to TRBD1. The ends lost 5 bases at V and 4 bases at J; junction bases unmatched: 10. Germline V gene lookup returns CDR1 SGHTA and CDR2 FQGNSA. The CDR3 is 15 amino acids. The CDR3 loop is CASSNRDSALYGYTF. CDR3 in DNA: TGTGCCAGCAGCAACCGGGACAGTGCCCTCTATGGCTACACCTTC.

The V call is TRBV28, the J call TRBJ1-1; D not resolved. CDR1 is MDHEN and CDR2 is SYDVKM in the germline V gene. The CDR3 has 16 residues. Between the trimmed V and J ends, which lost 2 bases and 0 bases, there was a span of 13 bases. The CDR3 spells CASSLTQPTMNTEAFF. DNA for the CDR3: TGTGCCAGCAGTTTAACACAGCCGACCATGAACACTGAAGCTTTCTTT.

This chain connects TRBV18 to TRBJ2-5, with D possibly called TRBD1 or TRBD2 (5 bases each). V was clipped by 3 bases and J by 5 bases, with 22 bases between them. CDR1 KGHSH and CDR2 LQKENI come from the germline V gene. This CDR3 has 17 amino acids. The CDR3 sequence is CASSPLPAGSWYETQYF. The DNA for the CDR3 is TGTGCCAGCTCACCCCTGCCGGCAGGGAGTTGGTACGAGACCCAGTACTTC.

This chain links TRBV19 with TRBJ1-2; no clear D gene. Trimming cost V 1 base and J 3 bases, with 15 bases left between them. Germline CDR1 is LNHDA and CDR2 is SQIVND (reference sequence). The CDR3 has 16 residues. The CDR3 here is CASSIGKELEDYGYTF. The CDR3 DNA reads TGTGCCAGTAGTATAGGGAAGGAACTCGAGGACTATGGCTACACCTTC.

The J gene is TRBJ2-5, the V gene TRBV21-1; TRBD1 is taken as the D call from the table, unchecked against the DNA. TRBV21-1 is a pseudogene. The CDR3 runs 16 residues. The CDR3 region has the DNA TGTGCCAGCAGCAAGATGGACAGGGGAGGCCAAGAGACCCAGTACTTC. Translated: CASSKMDRGGQETQYF.

CDR3 nucleotide sequence: TGTGCCAGCAGCTTAGGGCGGGGGCACGGAAACACCATATATTTT. It encodes CASSLGRGHGNTIYF. The V call is TRBV13, the J call TRBJ1-3; D is possibly TRBD1 (6 bases). CDR1 and CDR2 (germline): PRHDT, FYEKMQ (reference sequence). The CDR3 totals 15 residues. V dropped 0 bases and J dropped 4 bases, with 10 bases sitting between them.

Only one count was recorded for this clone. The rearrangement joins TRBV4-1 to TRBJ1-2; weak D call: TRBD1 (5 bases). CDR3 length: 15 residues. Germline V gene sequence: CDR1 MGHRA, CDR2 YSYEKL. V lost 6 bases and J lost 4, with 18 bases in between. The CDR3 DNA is TGCGCCAGCAGTTCACCAGGGAGAACGGCCTATGGCTACACCTTC. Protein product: CASSSPGRTAYGYTF.

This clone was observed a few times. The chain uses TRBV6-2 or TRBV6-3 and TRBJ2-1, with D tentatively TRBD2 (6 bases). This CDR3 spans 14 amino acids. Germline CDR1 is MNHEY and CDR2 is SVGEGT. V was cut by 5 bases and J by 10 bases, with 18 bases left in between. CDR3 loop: CASSRLIREEEQFF. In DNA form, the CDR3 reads TGTGCCAGCAGTCGACTCATCAGGGAGGAGGAGCAGTTCTTC.

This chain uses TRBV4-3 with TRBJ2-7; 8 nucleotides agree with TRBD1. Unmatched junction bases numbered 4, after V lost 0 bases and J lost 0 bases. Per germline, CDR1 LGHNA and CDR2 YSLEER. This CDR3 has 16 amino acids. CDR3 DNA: TGCGCCAGCAGCCAAGACGACAGGGGAGCCTCCTACGAGCAGTACTTC. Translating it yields CASSQDDRGASYEQYF.

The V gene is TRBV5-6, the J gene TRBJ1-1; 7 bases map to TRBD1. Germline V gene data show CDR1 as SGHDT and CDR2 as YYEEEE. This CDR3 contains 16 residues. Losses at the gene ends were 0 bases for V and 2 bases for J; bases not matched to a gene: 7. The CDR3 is CASSLGAGTANTEAFF. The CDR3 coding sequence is TGTGCCAGCAGCTTGGGAGCCGGGACAGCTAACACTGAAGCTTTCTTT.

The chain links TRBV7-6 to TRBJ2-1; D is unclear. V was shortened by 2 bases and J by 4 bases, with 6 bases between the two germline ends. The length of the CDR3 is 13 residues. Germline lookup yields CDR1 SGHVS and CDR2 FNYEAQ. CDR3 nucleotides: TGTGCCAGCAGCTTACTCAGATACAATGAGCAGTTCTTC. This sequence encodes CASSLLRYNEQFF.

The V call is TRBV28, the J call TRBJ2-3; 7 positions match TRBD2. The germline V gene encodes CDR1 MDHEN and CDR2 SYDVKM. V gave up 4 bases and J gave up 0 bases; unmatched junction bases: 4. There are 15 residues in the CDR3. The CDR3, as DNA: TGTGCCAGCAGTTGGGGGGGGTATAGCACAGATACGCAGTATTTT. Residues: CASSWGGYSTDTQYF.

The CDR3 coding sequence is TGTGCCAGCAGCTTGGCCCCGGGACAGGGGAACTATGGCTACACCTTC. It codes for CASSLAPGQGNYGYTF. The gene calls are TRBV7-2 and TRBJ1-2, with 10 nucleotides matching TRBD1. Per germline, CDR1 SGHTA and CDR2 FQGNSA. This CDR3 has 16 amino acids. J lost 2 bases, V lost 3 bases, and 6 bases had no gene match.

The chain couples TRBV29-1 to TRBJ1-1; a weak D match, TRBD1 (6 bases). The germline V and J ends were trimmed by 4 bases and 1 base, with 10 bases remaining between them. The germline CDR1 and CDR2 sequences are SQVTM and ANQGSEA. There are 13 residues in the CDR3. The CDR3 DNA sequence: TGCAGCGTTGCCGGGGGCGAGAACACTGAAGCTTTCTTT. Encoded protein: CSVAGGENTEAFF.